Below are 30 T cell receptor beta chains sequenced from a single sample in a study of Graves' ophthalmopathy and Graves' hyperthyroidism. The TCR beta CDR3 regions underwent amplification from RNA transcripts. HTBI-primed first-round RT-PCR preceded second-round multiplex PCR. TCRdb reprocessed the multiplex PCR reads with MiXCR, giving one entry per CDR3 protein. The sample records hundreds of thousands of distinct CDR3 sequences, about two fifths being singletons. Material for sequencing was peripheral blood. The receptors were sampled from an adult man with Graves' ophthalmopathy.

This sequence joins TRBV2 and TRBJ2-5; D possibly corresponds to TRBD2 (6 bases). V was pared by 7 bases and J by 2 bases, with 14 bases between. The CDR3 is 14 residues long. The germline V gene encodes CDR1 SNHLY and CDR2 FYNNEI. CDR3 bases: TGTGCCAGCAAGCCCGGGGGTTTACAAGAGACCCAGTACTTC. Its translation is CASKPGGLQETQYF.

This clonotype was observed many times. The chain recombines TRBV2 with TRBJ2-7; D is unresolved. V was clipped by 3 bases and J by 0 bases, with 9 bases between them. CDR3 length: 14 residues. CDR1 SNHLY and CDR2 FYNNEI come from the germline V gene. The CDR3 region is CASSDSGNSYEQYF. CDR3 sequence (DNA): TGTGCCAGCAGTGATTCAGGTAACTCCTACGAGCAGTACTTC. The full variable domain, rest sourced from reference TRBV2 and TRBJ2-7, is EPEVTQTPSHQVTQMGQEVILRCVPISNHLYFYWYRQILGQKVEFLVSFYNNEISEKSEIFDDQFSVERPDGSNFTLKIRSTKLEDSAMYFCASSDSGNSYEQYFGPGTRLTVT.

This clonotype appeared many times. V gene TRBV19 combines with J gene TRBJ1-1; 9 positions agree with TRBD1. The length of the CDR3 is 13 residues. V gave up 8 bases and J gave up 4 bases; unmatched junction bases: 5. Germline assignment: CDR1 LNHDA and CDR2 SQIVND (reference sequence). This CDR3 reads CASGYRGLTEAFF. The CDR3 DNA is TGTGCCAGTGGATACAGGGGGCTCACTGAAGCTTTCTTT.

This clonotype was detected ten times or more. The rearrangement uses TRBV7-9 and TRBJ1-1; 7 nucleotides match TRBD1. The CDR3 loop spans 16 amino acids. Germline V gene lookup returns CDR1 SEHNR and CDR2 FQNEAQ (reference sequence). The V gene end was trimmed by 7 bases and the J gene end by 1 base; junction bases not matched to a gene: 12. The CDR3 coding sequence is TGTGCCAGCACGGAAAGGGGACAGCCAACGAACACTGAAGCTTTCTTT. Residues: CASTERGQPTNTEAFF.

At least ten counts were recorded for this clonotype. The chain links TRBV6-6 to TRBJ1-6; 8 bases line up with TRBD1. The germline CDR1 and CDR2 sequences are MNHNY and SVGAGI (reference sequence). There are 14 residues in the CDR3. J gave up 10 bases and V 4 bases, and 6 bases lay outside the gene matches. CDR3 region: CASSSRDRRSPLHF. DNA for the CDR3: TGTGCCAGCAGTTCGAGGGACAGGCGATCACCCCTCCACTTT.

DNA of the CDR3: TGTGCCAGCAGTGTCACCGGTGGGCTATCTGGGGCCAACGTCCTGACTTTC. This encodes CASSVTGGLSGANVLTF. J is TRBJ2-6 and V is TRBV25-1, with D hard to call. The CDR3 extends over 17 amino acids. CDR1 is MGHDK, CDR2 SYGVNS, per germline. Trimming took off 4 bases at V and 1 base at J, with 14 bases between the two ends.

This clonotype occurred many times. The CDR3 protein is CASGGQELNGYTF. The CDR3 DNA is TGTGCCAGCGGCGGACAGGAACTTAATGGCTACACCTTC. The chain uses TRBV6-6 and TRBJ1-2, with 7 bases fitting TRBD1. The length of the CDR3 is 13 residues. Trimming cost V 8 bases and J 6 bases; bases outside gene matches: 9. CDR1 is MNHNY, CDR2 SVGAGI, per germline (reference sequence).

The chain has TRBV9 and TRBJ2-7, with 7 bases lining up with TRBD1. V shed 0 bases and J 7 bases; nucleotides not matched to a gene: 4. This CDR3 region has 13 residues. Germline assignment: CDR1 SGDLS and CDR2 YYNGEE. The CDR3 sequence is CASSVAGGREQYF. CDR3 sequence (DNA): TGTGCCAGCAGCGTAGCAGGGGGACGGGAGCAGTACTTC.

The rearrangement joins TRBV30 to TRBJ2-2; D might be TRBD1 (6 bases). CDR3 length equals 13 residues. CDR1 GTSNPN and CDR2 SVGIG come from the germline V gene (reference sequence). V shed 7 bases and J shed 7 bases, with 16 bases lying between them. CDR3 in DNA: TGTGCCTTCCTACAGGGTACCGGCGGGGAGCTGTTTTTT. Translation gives CAFLQGTGGELFF.

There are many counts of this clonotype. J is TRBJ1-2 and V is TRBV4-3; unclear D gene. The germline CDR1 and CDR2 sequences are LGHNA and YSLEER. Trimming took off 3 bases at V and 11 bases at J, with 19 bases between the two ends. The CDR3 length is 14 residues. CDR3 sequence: CASSHLASHFGYTF. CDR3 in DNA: TGCGCCAGCAGCCACTTGGCCTCCCATTTTGGGTACACCTTC.

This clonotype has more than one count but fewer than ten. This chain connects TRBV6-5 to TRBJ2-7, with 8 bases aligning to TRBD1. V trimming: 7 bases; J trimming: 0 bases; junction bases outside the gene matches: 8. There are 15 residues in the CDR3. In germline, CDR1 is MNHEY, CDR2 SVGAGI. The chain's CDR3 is CASTRTGPSSYEQYF. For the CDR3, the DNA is TGTGCCAGCACCAGGACAGGGCCGAGCTCCTACGAGCAGTACTTC.

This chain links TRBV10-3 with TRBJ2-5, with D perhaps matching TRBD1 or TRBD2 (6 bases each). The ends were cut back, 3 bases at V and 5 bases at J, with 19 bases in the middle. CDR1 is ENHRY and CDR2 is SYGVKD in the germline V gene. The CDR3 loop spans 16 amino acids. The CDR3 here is CAISESRGGRGETQYF. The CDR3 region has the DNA TGTGCCATCAGTGAATCTAGAGGGGGGCGAGGGGAGACCCAGTACTTC.

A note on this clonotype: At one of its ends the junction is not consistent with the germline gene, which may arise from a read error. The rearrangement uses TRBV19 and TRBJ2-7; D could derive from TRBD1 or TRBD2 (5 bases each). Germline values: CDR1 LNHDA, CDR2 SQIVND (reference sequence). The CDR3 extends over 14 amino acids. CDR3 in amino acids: CASSMGGHTGELYF. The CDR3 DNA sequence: TGTGCCAGTAGTATGGGCGGACACACCGGGGAGCTGTACTTC.

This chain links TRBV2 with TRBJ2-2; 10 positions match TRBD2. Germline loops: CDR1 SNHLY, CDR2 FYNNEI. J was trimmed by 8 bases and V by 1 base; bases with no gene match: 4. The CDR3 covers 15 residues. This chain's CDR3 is CASSEVLAGAGELFF. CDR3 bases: TGTGCCAGCAGTGAAGTCCTAGCGGGAGCTGGGGAGCTGTTTTTT.

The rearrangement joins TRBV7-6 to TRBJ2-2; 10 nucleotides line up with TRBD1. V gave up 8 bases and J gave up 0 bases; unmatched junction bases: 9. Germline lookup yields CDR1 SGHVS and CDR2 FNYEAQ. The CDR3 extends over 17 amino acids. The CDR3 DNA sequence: TGTGCCAGCGGGAGCACCGGGACAGGGGCGAACACCGGGGAGCTGTTTTTT. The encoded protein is CASGSTGTGANTGELFF.

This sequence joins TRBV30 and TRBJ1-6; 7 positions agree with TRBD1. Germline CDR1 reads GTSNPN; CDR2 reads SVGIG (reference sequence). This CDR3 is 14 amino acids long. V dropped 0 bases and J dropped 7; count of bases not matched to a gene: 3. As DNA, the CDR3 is TGTGCCTGGAGTGTTGTAGGGGGCAATTCACCCCTCCACTTT. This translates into CAWSVVGGNSPLHF.

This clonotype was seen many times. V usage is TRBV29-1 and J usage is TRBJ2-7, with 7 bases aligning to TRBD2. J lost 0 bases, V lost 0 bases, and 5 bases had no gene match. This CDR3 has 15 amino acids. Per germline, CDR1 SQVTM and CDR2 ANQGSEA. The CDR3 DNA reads TGCAGCGTTGAAGAGGCTAGCGGAGTCTCCTACGAGCAGTACTTC. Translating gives CSVEEASGVSYEQYF.

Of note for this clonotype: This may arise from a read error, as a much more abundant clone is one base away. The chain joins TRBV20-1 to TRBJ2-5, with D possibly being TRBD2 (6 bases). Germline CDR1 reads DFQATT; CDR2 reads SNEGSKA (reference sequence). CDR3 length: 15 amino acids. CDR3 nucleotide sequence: TGCAATGCTAGAGATCGGGGGACGGCTCAAGAGACCCAGTACTTC. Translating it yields CNARDRGTAQETQYF.

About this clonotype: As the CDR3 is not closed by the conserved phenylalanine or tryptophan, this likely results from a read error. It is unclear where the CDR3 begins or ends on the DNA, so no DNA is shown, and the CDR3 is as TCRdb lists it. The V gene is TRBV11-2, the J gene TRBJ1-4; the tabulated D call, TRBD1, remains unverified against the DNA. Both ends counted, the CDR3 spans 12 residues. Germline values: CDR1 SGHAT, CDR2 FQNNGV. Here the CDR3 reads CASSLRTDRPDY.

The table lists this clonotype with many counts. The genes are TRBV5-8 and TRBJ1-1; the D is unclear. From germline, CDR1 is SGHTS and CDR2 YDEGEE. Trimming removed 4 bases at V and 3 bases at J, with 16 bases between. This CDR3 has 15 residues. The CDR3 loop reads CASSRPLGKDTEAFF. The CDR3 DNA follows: TGTGCCAGCAGCCGACCCTTGGGGAAAGACACTGAAGCTTTCTTT.

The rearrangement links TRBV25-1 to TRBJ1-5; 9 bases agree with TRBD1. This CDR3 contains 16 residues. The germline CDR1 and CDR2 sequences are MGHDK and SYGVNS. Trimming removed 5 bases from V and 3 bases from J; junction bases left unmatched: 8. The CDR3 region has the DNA TGTGCCAGCAGTCGGACCGGGACAGGGACCAATCAGCCCCAGCATTTT. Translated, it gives CASSRTGTGTNQPQHF.

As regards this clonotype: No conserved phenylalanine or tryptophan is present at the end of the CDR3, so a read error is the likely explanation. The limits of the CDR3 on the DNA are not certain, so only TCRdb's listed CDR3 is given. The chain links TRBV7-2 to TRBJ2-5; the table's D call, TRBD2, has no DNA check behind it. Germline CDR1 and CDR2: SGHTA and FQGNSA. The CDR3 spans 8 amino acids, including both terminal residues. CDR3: CASSLAPL.

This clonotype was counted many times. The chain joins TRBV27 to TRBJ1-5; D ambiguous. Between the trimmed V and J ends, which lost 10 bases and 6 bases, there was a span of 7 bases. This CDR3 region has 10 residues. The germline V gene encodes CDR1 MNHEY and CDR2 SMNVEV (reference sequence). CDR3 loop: CATRSQPQHF. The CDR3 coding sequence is TGTGCCACAAGGTCTCAGCCCCAGCATTTT.

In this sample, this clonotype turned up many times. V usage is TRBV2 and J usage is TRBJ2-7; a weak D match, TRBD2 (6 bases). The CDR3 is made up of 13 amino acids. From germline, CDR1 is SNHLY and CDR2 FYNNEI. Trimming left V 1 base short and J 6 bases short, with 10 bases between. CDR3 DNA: TGTGCCAGCAGTGAAGAGGGGACTGTCGAGCAGTACTTC. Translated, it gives CASSEEGTVEQYF.

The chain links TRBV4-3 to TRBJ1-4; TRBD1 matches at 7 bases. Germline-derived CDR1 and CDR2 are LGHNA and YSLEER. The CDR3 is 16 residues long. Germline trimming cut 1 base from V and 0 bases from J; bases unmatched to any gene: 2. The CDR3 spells CASSQGQGSTNEKLFF. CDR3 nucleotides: TGCGCCAGCAGCCAAGGACAGGGTTCAACTAATGAAAAACTGTTTTTT.

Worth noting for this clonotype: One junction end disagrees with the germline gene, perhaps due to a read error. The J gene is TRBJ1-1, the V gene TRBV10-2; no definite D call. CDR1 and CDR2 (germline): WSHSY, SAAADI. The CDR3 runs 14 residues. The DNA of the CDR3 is TGCGACAGCAGTGGAGGGTTAGAGAACACTGAAGCTTTCTTT. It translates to CDSSGGLENTEAFF.

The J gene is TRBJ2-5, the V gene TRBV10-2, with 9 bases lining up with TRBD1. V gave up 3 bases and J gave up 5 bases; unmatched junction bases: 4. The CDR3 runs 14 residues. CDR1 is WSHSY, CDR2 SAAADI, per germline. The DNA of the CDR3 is TGCGCCAGCAGTGAACGGACAGGGGAGGAGACCCAGTACTTC. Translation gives CASSERTGEETQYF.

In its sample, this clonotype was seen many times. CDR3 loop: CASSLGRGENEKLFF. The CDR3 nucleotides read TGTGCCAGCAGCTTAGGTCGGGGGGAGAATGAAAAACTGTTTTTT. V usage is TRBV7-9 and J usage is TRBJ1-4; TRBD1 is a possible D gene (5 bases). Trimming stripped 1 base from V and 5 bases from J, with 11 bases between. CDR3 length equals 15 residues. Germline loops: CDR1 SEHNR, CDR2 FQNEAQ (reference sequence).

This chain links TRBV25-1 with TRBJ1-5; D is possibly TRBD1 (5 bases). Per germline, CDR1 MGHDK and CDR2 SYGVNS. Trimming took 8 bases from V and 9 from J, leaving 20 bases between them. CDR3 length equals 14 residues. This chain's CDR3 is CASSRGSGVRPQHF. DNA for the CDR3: TGTGCCAGCTCACGGGGGTCAGGCGTTCGGCCCCAGCATTTT.

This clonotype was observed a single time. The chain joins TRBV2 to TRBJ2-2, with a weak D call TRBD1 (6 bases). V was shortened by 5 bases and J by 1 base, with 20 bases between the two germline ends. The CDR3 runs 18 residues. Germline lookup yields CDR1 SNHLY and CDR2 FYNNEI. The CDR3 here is CASSLSSRGTLNTGELFF. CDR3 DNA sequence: TGTGCCAGCAGTTTATCCAGCAGGGGAACTTTGAACACCGGGGAGCTGTTTTTT. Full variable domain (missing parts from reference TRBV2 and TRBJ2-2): EPEVTQTPSHQVTQMGQEVILRCVPISNHLYFYWYRQILGQKVEFLVSFYNNEISEKSEIFDDQFSVERPDGSNFTLKIRSTKLEDSAMYFCASSLSSRGTLNTGELFFGEGSRLTVL.